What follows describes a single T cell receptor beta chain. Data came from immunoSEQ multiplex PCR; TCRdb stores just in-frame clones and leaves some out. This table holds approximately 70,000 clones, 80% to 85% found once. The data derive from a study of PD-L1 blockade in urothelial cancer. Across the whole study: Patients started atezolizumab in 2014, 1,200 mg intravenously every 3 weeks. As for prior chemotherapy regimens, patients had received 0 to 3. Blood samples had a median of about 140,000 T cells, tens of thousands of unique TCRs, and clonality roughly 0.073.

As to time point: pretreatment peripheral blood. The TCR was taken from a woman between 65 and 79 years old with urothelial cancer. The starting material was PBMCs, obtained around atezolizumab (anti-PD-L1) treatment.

Here the CDR3 reads CASSPRGTTNTGELFF. The CDR3 DNA sequence: TGTGCCAGCTCACCACGGGGGACAACCAACACCGGGGAGCTGTTTTTT. The chain combines TRBV18 with TRBJ2-2; weak D call: TRBD1 (6 bases). The germline V gene encodes CDR1 KGHSH and CDR2 LQKENI. V lost 1 base, J lost 2 bases, and 11 bases lay in between. The length of the CDR3 is 16 residues.